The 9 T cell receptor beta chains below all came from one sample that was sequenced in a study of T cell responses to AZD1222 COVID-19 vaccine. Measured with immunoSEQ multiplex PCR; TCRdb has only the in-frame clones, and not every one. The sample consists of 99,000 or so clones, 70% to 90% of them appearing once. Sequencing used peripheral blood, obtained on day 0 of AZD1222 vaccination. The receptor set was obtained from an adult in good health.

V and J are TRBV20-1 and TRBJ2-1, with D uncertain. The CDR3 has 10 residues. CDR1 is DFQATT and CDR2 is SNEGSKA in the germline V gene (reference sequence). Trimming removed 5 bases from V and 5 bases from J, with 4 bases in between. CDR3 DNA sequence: TGCAGTGCTGCCCACAATGAGCAGTTCTTC. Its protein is CSAAHNEQFF.

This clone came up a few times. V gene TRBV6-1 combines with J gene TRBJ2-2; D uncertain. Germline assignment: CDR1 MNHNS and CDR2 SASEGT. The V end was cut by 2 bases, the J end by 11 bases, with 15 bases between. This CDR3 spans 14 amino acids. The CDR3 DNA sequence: TGTGCCAGCAGTGAAAGGTCGGACCCGGGTGAGCTGTTTTTT. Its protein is CASSERSDPGELFF.

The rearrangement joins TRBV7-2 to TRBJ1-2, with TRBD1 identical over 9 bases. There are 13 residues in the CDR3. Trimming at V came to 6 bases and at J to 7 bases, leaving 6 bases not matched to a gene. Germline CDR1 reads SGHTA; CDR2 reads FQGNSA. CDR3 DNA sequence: TGTGCCAGCAGTACCGGGACAGGGCTTGGCTACACCTTC. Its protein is CASSTGTGLGYTF. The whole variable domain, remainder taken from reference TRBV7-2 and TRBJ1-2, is GAGVSQSPSNKVTEKGKDVELRCDPISGHTALYWYRQSLGQGLEFLIYFQGNSAPDKSGLPSDRFSAERTGGSVSTLTIQRTQQEDSAVYLCASSTGTGLGYTFGSGTRLTVV.

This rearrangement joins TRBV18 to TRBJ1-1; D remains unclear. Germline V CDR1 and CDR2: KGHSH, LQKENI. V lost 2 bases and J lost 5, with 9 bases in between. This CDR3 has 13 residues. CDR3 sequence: CASSPNHKTEAFF. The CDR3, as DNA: TGTGCCAGCTCACCAAACCACAAGACTGAAGCTTTCTTT.

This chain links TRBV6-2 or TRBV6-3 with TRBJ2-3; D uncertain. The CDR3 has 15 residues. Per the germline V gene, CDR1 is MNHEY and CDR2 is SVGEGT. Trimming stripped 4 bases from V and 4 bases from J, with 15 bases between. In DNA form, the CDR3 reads TGTGCCAGCAGTTTGGGCCATGGGGTTTCAGATACGCAGTATTTT. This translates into CASSLGHGVSDTQYF.

CDR3 nucleotide sequence: TGTGCCAGCAGCTTATTGGTGCTAATCGCCACTTCACCCCTCCACTTT. Amino acids: CASSLLVLIATSPLHF. The rearrangement uses TRBV7-6 and TRBJ1-6; D is undetermined. Germline V gene lookup returns CDR1 SGHVS and CDR2 FNYEAQ. This CDR3 has 16 amino acids. V was cut by 2 bases and J by 9 bases, with 17 bases left in between. Together with reference TRBV7-6 and TRBJ1-6, the CDR3 gives the full variable domain: GAGVSQSPRYKVTKRGQDVALRCDPISGHVSLYWYRQALGQGPEFLTYFNYEAQQDKSGLPNDRFSAERPEGSISTLTIQRTEQRDSAMYRCASSLLVLIATSPLHFGNGTRLTVT.

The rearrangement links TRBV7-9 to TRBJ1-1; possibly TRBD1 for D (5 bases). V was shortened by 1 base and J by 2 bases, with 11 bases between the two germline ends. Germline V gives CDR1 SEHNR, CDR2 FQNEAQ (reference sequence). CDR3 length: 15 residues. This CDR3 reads CASSLGDRANTEAFF. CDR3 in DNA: TGTGCCAGCAGCTTAGGGGACCGGGCTAACACTGAAGCTTTCTTT.

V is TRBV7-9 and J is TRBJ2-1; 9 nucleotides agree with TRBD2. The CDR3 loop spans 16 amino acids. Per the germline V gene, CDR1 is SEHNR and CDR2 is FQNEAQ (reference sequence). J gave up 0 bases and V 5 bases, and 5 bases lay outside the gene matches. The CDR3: CASSARLAVSYNEQFF. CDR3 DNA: TGTGCCAGCAGCGCCCGACTAGCGGTCTCCTACAATGAGCAGTTCTTC.

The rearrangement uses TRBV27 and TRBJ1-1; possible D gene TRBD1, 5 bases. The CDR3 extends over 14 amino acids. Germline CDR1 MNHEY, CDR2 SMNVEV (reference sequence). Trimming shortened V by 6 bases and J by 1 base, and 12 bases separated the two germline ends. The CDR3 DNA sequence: TGTGCCAGCAGCCCAGGGTCCCCGAACACTGAAGCTTTCTTT. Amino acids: CASSPGSPNTEAFF.